Below are 17 T cell receptor beta chains sequenced from a single sample in a study of T cell responses to AZD1222 COVID-19 vaccine. The method was immunoSEQ multiplex PCR; TCRdb's version includes in-frame clones alone and lacks a portion of them. The sample lists 150,000 or so clones, 92% occurring once. Here the sequenced sample was peripheral blood, taken on day 0 of AZD1222 vaccination. The receptors derive from an adult in good health.

This rearrangement joins TRBV18 to TRBJ2-7; D is possibly TRBD1 (5 bases). The CDR3 loop spans 13 amino acids. Trimming removed 4 bases at V and 3 bases at J, with 10 bases between. The germline V gene encodes CDR1 KGHSH and CDR2 LQKENI. CDR3: CASSLGQLYEQYF. CDR3 sequence (DNA): TGTGCCAGCTCACTCGGACAACTCTACGAGCAGTACTTC.

This clone was picked up one time. The chain is built from TRBV4-1 and TRBJ2-3; no firm D call. The CDR3 has 13 amino acids. The germline V gene has CDR1 MGHRA and CDR2 YSYEKL. The V end lost 0 bases, the J end lost 4 bases, and 5 bases lay between the germline ends. In DNA form, the CDR3 reads TGCGCCAGCAGCCAAGATACCCCAGATACGCAGTATTTT. Translating gives CASSQDTPDTQYF.

J is TRBJ1-1 and V is TRBV6-5; 7 bases line up with TRBD1. The CDR3 has 13 amino acids. Trimming at V came to 6 bases and at J to 3 bases, leaving 4 bases not matched to a gene. Germline CDR1 reads MNHEY; CDR2 reads SVGAGI. The CDR3 region has the DNA TGTGCCAGCAGGAGAGACAGGGACACTGAAGCTTTCTTT. It translates to CASRRDRDTEAFF.

The J gene is TRBJ2-2, the V gene TRBV10-3; D gene ambiguous. With 4 bases removed from V and 0 bases from J, the gap between germline ends came to 12 bases. Germline V gene sequence: CDR1 ENHRY, CDR2 SYGVKD. This CDR3 is 16 amino acids long. The CDR3 loop is CAISVGPTSNTGELFF. The CDR3 DNA sequence: TGTGCCATCAGTGTGGGCCCCACTTCGAACACCGGGGAGCTGTTTTTT.

J is TRBJ1-2 and V is TRBV28; no clear D gene. V lost 3 bases, J lost 3 bases, and 8 bases lay in between. CDR3 length: 13 amino acids. The germline V gene encodes CDR1 MDHEN and CDR2 SYDVKM. The CDR3 nucleotides read TGTGCCAGCAGTTTCCGGTGGGACTATGGCTACACCTTC. It encodes CASSFRWDYGYTF.

This clone appeared a few times. The rearrangement uses TRBV15 and TRBJ1-1; D not certain. The CDR3 runs 14 residues. The V and J ends lost 5 bases and 3 bases respectively, with 13 bases between them. Looked up from germline, CDR1 is LNHNV and CDR2 is YYDKDF (reference sequence). CDR3 amino acids: CATSDSSRYTEAFF. In DNA, the CDR3 is TGTGCCACCAGCGATTCTTCGAGGTACACTGAAGCTTTCTTT.

The chain joins TRBV9 to TRBJ2-5; D gene uncertain. The CDR3 consists of 10 residues. The V gene's germline CDR1 is SGDLS and CDR2 YYNGEE. The V gene lost 5 bases and the J gene lost 2 bases, with 1 base spanning the gap. CDR3 loop: CASRQETQYF. The CDR3 DNA sequence: TGTGCCAGCAGACAAGAGACCCAGTACTTC.

The chain couples TRBV5-4 to TRBJ2-5; 8 positions match TRBD1. There are 14 residues in the CDR3. V was pared by 4 bases and J by 3 bases, with 5 bases of the junction left unmatched. Germline-derived CDR1 and CDR2 are SGHNT and YYREEE (reference sequence). CDR3 protein: CASSLQGAEETQYF. The CDR3 nucleotides are TGTGCCAGCAGCCTTCAGGGGGCGGAAGAGACCCAGTACTTC. Together with reference TRBV5-4 and TRBJ2-5, the CDR3 gives the full variable domain: ETGVTQSPTHLIKTRGQQVTLRCSSQSGHNTVSWYQQALGQGPQFIFQYYREEENGRGNFPPRFSGLQFPNYSSELNVNALELDDSALYLCASSLQGAEETQYFGPGTRLLVL.

V gene TRBV19 combines with J gene TRBJ1-2; D is ambiguous. CDR1 is LNHDA and CDR2 is SQIVND in the germline V gene (reference sequence). The CDR3 sequence is 14 residues long. Trimming removed 1 base from V and 5 bases from J, with 11 bases in between. The CDR3 nucleotides are TGTGCCAGTAGTATAGGTCCGGGAGAGTATGGCTACACCTTC. It specifies CASSIGPGEYGYTF.

The chain employs TRBV7-3 and TRBJ1-2; weak D call: TRBD1 (5 bases). This CDR3 region has 14 residues. The V and J ends lost 0 bases and 8 bases respectively, with 13 bases between them. CDR1 and CDR2 (germline): SGHTA, FQGTGA. The CDR3 here is CASSLTGQGIGYTF. In DNA form, the CDR3 reads TGTGCCAGCAGCTTAACAGGGCAGGGTATCGGCTACACCTTC. Based on the CDR3 plus reference TRBV7-3 and TRBJ1-2, the full variable domain is GAGVSQTPSNKVTEKGKYVELRCDPISGHTALYWYRQSLGQGPEFLIYFQGTGAADDSGLPNDRFFAVRPEGSVSTLKIQRTERGDSAVYLCASSLTGQGIGYTFGSGTRLTVV.

The chain employs TRBV11-2 and TRBJ2-7; D gene unclear. Trimming pared 6 bases from V and 2 bases from J, leaving 11 bases between. The CDR3 has 13 amino acids. Germline V lookup: CDR1 SGHAT, CDR2 FQNNGV. In DNA form, the CDR3 reads TGTGCCAGCAGGTCCCCAAGCCCCTACGAGCAGTACTTC. Amino acid sequence: CASRSPSPYEQYF.

V gene TRBV9 combines with J gene TRBJ1-1; D gene unclear. The CDR3 is 13 amino acids. Between the trimmed V and J ends, which lost 4 bases and 4 bases, there was a span of 11 bases. The germline gives CDR1 SGDLS, CDR2 YYNGEE. The DNA for the CDR3 is TGTGCCAGCAGCCCCCGCTTGGGCACTGAAGCTTTCTTT. It specifies CASSPRLGTEAFF. Supplemented by reference TRBV9 and TRBJ1-1, the full variable domain reads DSGVTQTPKHLITATGQRVTLRCSPRSGDLSVYWYQQSLDQGLQFLIQYYNGEERAKGNILERFSAQQFPDLHSELNLSSLELGDSALYFCASSPRLGTEAFFGQGTRLTVV.

The chain has TRBV6-5 and TRBJ1-1; D unclear. From germline, CDR1 is MNHEY and CDR2 SVGAGI. The CDR3 covers 16 residues. V shed 0 bases and J shed 4 bases, with 15 bases lying between them. The CDR3 is CASSYSTFRVGTEAFF. DNA for the CDR3: TGTGCCAGCAGTTACTCGACCTTCCGGGTTGGCACTGAAGCTTTCTTT.

The gene calls are TRBV18 and TRBJ1-2, with TRBD1 as a possible D gene (5 bases). V lost 4 bases, J lost 4 bases, and 13 bases lay in between. Germline CDR1 is KGHSH and CDR2 is LQKENI. The CDR3 totals 14 residues. The DNA for the CDR3 is TGTGCCAGCTCACGGTCTGGGGGTAGCTATGGCTACACCTTC. Translation: CASSRSGGSYGYTF.

This clone was seen only once. The chain uses TRBV19 and TRBJ2-3; 8 bases agree with TRBD1. The junction had 9 bases not matched to a gene; V was cut back by 4 bases and J by 6 bases. This CDR3 is built from 15 residues. Germline assignment: CDR1 LNHDA and CDR2 SQIVND (reference sequence). The CDR3 loop reads CASSTPYQGADTQYF. CDR3 nucleotide sequence: TGTGCCAGTAGTACCCCGTATCAGGGGGCCGATACGCAGTATTTT.

The V and J genes are TRBV18 and TRBJ1-4; D not resolved. CDR1 is KGHSH, CDR2 LQKENI, per germline. CDR3 length: 12 residues. V was shortened by 3 bases and J by 8 bases, with 7 bases between the two germline ends. CDR3 protein: CASSPPREKLFF. The CDR3 DNA is TGTGCCAGCTCACCGCCGAGAGAAAAACTGTTTTTT.

Note on this clone: This specimen includes other DNA sequences encoding the same CDR3. J is TRBJ2-3 and V is TRBV11-3; no firm D call. The V end was cut by 1 base, the J end by 0 bases, with 5 bases between. This CDR3 spans 14 amino acids. CDR1 is SGHNT, CDR2 YENEEA, per germline. The CDR3 nucleotides are TGTGCCAGCAGCTTAGGGGCTAGCACAGATACGCAGTATTTT. As protein: CASSLGASTDTQYF.